This T cell receptor beta chain originates from a study of T cells after posttransplantation cyclophosphamide. Study-wide results and caveats: Donor CD8+ memory clones often dominated recipient blood repertoires at later times. Skin or GI-infiltrating T cells shared few TRB sequences with blood. Recipient CMV seropositivity and CMV reactivation strongly tracked TRB clonality.

The data were produced by immunoSEQ multiplex PCR, yet TCRdb's version contains in-frame clones alone and is incomplete. The specimen has 37,000 or so clones, none found just once. This clone was found many times. Its target is unknown. This related bone marrow graft donor gave peripheral blood on the day of marrow donation. Germline V lookup: CDR1 MDHEN, CDR2 SYDVKM. J lost 11 bases, V lost 6 bases, and 7 bases had no gene match. The CDR3 is 12 amino acids. This receptor was obtained from a man aged 30 to 45 in good health and a related stem cell transplant donor. Sequencing used PBMCs. The genes are TRBV28 and TRBJ2-1; 7 bases are a match to TRBD2. In DNA form, the CDR3 reads TGTGCCAGCAGGAGGAGCGGGGTAAAGCAGTTCTTC. Protein: CASRRSGVKQFF.